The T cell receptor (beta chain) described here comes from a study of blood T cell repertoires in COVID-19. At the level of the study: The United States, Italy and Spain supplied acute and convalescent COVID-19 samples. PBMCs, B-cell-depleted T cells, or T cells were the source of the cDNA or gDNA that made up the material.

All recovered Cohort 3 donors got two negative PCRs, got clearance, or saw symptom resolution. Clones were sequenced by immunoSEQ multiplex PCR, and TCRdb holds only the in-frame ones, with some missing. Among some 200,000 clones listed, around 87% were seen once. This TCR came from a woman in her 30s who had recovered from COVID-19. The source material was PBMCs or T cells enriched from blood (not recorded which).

The CDR3 spells CASSLGQGADYGYTF. The CDR3 DNA is TGCGCCAGCAGCTTGGGCCAGGGGGCCGACTATGGCTACACCTTC. The rearrangement links TRBV5-1 to TRBJ1-2, with 8 bases fitting TRBD1. V trimming: 0 bases; J trimming: 3 bases; junction bases outside the gene matches: 4. The CDR3 is 15 residues long. Germline V lookup: CDR1 SGHRS, CDR2 YFSETQ. Looking up the rest from reference TRBV5-1 and TRBJ1-2 gives the full variable domain: KAGVTQTPRYLIKTRGQQVTLSCSPISGHRSVSWYQQTPGQGLQFLFEYFSETQRNKGNFPGRFSGRQFSNSRSEMNVSTLELGDSALYLCASSLGQGADYGYTFGSGTRLTVV.